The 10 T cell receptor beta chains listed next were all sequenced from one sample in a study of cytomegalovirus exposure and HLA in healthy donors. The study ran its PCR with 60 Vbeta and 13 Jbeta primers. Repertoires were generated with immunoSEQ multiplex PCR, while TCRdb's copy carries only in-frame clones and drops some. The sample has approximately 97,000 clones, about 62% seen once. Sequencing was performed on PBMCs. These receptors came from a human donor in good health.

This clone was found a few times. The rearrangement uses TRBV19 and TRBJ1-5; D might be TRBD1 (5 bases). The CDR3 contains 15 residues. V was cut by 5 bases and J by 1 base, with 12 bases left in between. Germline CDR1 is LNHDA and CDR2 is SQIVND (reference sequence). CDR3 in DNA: TGTGCCAGTAGTGATCAGGGTAGGAGCAATCAGCCCCAGCATTTT. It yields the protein CASSDQGRSNQPQHF.

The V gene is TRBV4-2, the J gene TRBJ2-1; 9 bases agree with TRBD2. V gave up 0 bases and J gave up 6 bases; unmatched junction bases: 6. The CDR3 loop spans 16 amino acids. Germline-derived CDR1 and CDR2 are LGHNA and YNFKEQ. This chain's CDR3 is CASSQEAGTSRNEQFF. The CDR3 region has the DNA TGTGCCAGCAGCCAAGAAGCCGGGACTAGCCGCAATGAGCAGTTCTTC.

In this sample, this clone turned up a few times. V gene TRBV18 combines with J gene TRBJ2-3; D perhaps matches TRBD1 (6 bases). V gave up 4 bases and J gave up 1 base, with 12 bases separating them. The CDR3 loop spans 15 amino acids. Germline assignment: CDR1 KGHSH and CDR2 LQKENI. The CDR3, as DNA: TGTGCCAGCTCACAACAGGGTTTTGGCACAGATACGCAGTATTTT. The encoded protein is CASSQQGFGTDTQYF.

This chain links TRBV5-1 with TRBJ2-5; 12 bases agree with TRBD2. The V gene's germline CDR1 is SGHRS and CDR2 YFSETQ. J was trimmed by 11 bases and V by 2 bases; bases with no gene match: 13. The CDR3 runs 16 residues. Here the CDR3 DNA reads TGCGCCAGCAGCTTACCCACTAGCGGGAGGAGCGGGGAGCAGTACTTC. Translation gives CASSLPTSGRSGEQYF.

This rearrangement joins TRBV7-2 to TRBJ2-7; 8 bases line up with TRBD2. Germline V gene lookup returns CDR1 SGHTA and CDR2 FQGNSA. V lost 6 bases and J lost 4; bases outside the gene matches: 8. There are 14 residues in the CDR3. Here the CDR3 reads CASSYVTSAYEQYF. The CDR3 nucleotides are TGTGCCAGCAGTTACGTGACTAGCGCTTACGAGCAGTACTTC.

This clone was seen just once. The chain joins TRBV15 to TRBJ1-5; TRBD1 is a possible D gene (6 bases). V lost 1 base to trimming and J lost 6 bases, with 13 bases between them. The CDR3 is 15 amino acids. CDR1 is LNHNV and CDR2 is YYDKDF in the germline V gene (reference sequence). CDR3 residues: CATSRGQDPAQPQHF. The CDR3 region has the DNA TGTGCCACCAGCAGAGGACAGGACCCCGCTCAGCCCCAGCATTTT. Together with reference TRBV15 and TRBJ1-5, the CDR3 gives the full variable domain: DAMVIQNPRYQVTQFGKPVTLSCSQTLNHNVMYWYQQKSSQAPKLLFHYYDKDFNNEADTPDNFQSRRPNTSFCFLDIRSPGLGDTAMYLCATSRGQDPAQPQHFGDGTRLSIL.

The CDR3 here is CASSARTGANTEAFF. The CDR3 coding sequence is TGTGCCAGTAGTGCGCGGACAGGGGCGAACACTGAAGCTTTCTTT. The gene calls are TRBV19 and TRBJ1-1; 9 bases are a match to TRBD1. Germline CDR1 and CDR2: LNHDA and SQIVND (reference sequence). The CDR3 extends over 15 amino acids. V lost 5 bases and J lost 1; bases outside the gene matches: 5.

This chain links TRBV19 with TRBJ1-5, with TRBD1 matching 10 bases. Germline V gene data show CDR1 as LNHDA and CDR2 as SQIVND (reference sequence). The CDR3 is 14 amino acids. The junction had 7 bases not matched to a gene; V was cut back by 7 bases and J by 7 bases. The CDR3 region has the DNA TGTGCCAGTACCCGGACAGGGGGTGGCCAGCCCCAGCATTTT. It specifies CASTRTGGGQPQHF.

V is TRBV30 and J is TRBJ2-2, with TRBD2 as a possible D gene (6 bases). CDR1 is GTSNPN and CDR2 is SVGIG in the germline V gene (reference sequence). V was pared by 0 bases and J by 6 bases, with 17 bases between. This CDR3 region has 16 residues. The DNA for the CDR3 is TGTGCCTGGAGTGTAGGGGCTAGCGTGAGGGCCGGGGAGCTGTTTTTT. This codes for CAWSVGASVRAGELFF.

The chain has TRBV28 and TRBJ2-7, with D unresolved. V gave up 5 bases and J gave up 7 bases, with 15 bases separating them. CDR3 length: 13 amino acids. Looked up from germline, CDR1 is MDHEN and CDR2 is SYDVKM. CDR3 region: CASSPLRLWEQYF. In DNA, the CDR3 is TGTGCCAGCAGTCCTCTCAGGCTGTGGGAGCAGTACTTC.